This TCR beta chain was documented in a study of T cell responses to AZD1222 COVID-19 vaccine. Study results and limitations: Repertoires were obtained only post-peak T cell response. Only 6 or 7 people who got AZD1222 tested seropositive at baseline. In a largely white British group with more females than males, clonal diversity was possibly underestimated.

Using immunoSEQ multiplex PCR, the repertoire was profiled, and TCRdb retains in-frame clones only, with some absent. Of tens of thousands of clones listed, roughly 87% are singletons. Germline V CDR1 and CDR2: LGHNA, YNFKEQ. This CDR3 is built from 15 residues. Trimming took 0 bases from V and 2 from J, leaving 10 bases between them. Second doses that came at about 4 or about 12 weeks were put together. To note about this clone: Its specificity is not known.

The sequence was obtained from an adult who received the AZD1222 COVID-19 vaccine. This material consisted of peripheral blood, taken 28 days after the second AZD1222 dose. This sequence joins TRBV4-2 and TRBJ2-5; D gene ambiguous. CDR3 sequence (DNA): TGTGCCAGCAGCCAAGAATGGGCAGATCAAGAGACCCAGTACTTC. Translating gives CASSQEWADQETQYF.